Listed below are T cell receptor beta chains from one sample, sequenced in a study of blood T cell repertoires in COVID-19. The table came from immunoSEQ multiplex PCR; TCRdb's copy has only in-frame clones and leaves some out. The sample holds more than 200,000 clones, approximately 86% seen once. The sequenced material came from peripheral blood. The source of these receptors is an elderly man with acute or convalescent COVID-19. Both conserved end residues are part of each CDR3. Each record gives: D gene, J gene, clone size, V gene, CDR3 protein, CDR3 DNA. D genes are given only for firm matches. Not every row has a clone size; where given, it reads once, few, many or a size class.

d_call: TRBD1
j_call: TRBJ1-6
clone_size: NA
v_call: TRBV6-5
cdr3_aa: CASSQGQFNSPLHF
cdr3_nt: TGTGCCAGCAGTCAGGGACAGTTTAATTCACCCCTCCACTTT

d_call: TRBD1
j_call: TRBJ1-2
clone_size: NA
v_call: TRBV5-1
cdr3_aa: CASSYDRAGYTF
cdr3_nt: TGCGCCAGCAGCTATGACAGGGCTGGCTACACCTTC

d_call: TRBD1
j_call: TRBJ2-7
clone_size: NA
v_call: TRBV25-1
cdr3_aa: CASSPRGLGQGTYEQYF
cdr3_nt: TGTGCCAGCAGTCCTCGGGGTTTGGGACAGGGGACTTACGAGCAGTACTTC

d_call: TRBD2
j_call: TRBJ2-2
clone_size: NA
v_call: TRBV29-1
cdr3_aa: CSVKTSSAGELFF
cdr3_nt: TGCAGCGTTAAGACTAGCTCGGCCGGGGAGCTGTTTTTT

d_call: NA
j_call: TRBJ1-1
clone_size: NA
v_call: TRBV29-1
cdr3_aa: CSVDDSGARNTEAFF
cdr3_nt: TGCAGCGTTGATGATTCAGGGGCTCGGAACACTGAAGCTTTCTTT

d_call: NA
j_call: TRBJ1-5
clone_size: few
v_call: TRBV28
cdr3_aa: CASSLVSTEFYSNQPQHF
cdr3_nt: TGTGCCAGCAGTTTAGTCTCCACTGAATTCTATAGCAATCAGCCCCAGCATTTT

d_call: NA
j_call: TRBJ1-2
clone_size: once
v_call: TRBV6-4
cdr3_aa: CASSRTVNYGYTF
cdr3_nt: TGTGCCAGCAGTAGGACAGTCAACTATGGCTACACCTTC

d_call: NA
j_call: TRBJ2-5
clone_size: once
v_call: TRBV4-1
cdr3_aa: CASSQAQTSSAKTQYF
cdr3_nt: TGCGCCAGCAGCCAGGCCCAGACTAGTTCTGCAAAGACCCAGTACTTC

d_call: TRBD2
j_call: TRBJ2-3
clone_size: NA
v_call: TRBV2
cdr3_aa: CASSASGVTDTQYF
cdr3_nt: TGTGCCAGCAGTGCTAGCGGGGTCACAGATACGCAGTATTTT

d_call: TRBD1
j_call: TRBJ1-1
clone_size: NA
v_call: TRBV19
cdr3_aa: CASSRTGSPEAFF
cdr3_nt: TGTGCCAGTAGTCGGACAGGTAGTCCTGAAGCTTTCTTT

d_call: NA
j_call: TRBJ2-2
clone_size: few
v_call: TRBV9
cdr3_aa: CASSARTANTGELFF
cdr3_nt: TGTGCCAGCAGCGCAAGGACAGCGAACACCGGGGAGCTGTTTTTT

d_call: NA
j_call: TRBJ1-1
clone_size: NA
v_call: TRBV28
cdr3_aa: CASSLRQIAEAFF
cdr3_nt: TGTGCCAGCAGCCTTCGACAGATCGCTGAAGCTTTCTTT

d_call: TRBD2
j_call: TRBJ2-7
clone_size: NA
v_call: TRBV7-2
cdr3_aa: CASSSGLAPPEQYF
cdr3_nt: TGTGCCAGCAGCTCGGGACTAGCCCCGCCCGAGCAGTACTTC

d_call: NA
j_call: TRBJ1-6
clone_size: NA
v_call: TRBV5-5
cdr3_aa: CASSFRDTLYYNSPLHF
cdr3_nt: TGTGCCAGCAGTTTTCGGGACACTTTATATTATAATTCACCCCTCCACTTT

d_call: NA
j_call: TRBJ1-1
clone_size: NA
v_call: TRBV7-9
cdr3_aa: CASSFGGNTEAFF
cdr3_nt: TGTGCCAGCAGCTTTGGAGGGAACACTGAAGCTTTCTTT

d_call: NA
j_call: TRBJ2-3
clone_size: NA
v_call: TRBV7-9
cdr3_aa: CASSPRTGVTDTQYF
cdr3_nt: TGTGCCAGCAGTCCTAGGACGGGAGTCACAGATACGCAGTATTTT

d_call: TRBD1
j_call: TRBJ2-7
clone_size: NA
v_call: TRBV5-5
cdr3_aa: CASSSTGDTYEQYF
cdr3_nt: TGTGCCAGCAGCTCGACAGGGGATACCTACGAGCAGTACTTC

d_call: TRBD1
j_call: TRBJ1-6
clone_size: NA
v_call: TRBV2
cdr3_aa: CASRDRGVNSPLHF
cdr3_nt: TGTGCCAGCAGGGACAGGGGCGTAAATTCACCCCTCCACTTT

d_call: NA
j_call: TRBJ1-3
clone_size: NA
v_call: TRBV14
cdr3_aa: CASSGGGSGNTIYF
cdr3_nt: TGTGCCAGCAGCGGCGGCGGCTCTGGAAACACCATATATTTT

d_call: TRBD1
j_call: TRBJ2-2
clone_size: once
v_call: TRBV11-2
cdr3_aa: CASSLGQPNTGELFF
cdr3_nt: TGTGCCAGCAGCTTGGGACAGCCGAACACCGGGGAGCTGTTTTTT